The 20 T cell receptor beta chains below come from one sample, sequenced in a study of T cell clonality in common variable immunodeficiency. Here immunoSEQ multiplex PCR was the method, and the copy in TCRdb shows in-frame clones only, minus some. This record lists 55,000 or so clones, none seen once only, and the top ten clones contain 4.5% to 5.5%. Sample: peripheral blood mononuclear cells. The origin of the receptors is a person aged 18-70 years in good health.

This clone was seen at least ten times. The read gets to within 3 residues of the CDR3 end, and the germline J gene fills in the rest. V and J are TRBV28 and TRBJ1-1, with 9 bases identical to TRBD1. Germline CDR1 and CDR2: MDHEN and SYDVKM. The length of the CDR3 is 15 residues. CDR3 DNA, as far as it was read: TGTGCCAGCAGAGAGACAATACAGGGGGCTTCAGGA. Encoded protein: CASRETIQGASG. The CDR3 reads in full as CASRETIQGASGAFF.

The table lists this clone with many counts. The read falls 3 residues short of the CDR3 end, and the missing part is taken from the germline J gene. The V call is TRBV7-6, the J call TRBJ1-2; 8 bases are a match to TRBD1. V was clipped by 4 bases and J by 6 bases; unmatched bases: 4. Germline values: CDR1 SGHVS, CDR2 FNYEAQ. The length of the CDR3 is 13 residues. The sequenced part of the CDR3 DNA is TGTGCCAGCAGCTCAGGGGGCAGGGATGGC. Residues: CASSSGGRDG. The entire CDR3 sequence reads CASSSGGRDGYTF.

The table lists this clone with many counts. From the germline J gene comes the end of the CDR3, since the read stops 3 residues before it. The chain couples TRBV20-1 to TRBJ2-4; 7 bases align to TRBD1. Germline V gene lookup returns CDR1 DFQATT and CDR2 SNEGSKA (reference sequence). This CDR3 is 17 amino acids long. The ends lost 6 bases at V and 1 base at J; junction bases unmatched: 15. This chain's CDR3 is CSAIELKTGWAKNIQYF. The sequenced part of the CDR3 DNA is TGCAGTGCCATAGAGTTAAAGACAGGGTGGGCCAAAAACATT.

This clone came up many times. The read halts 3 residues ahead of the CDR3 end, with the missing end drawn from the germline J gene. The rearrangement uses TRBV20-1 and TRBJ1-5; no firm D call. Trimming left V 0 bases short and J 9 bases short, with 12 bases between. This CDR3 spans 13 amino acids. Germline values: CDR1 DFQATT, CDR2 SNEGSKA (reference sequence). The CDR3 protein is CSARDIAESPQHF. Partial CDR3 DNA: TGCAGTGCTAGAGACATAGCCGAATCGCCC.

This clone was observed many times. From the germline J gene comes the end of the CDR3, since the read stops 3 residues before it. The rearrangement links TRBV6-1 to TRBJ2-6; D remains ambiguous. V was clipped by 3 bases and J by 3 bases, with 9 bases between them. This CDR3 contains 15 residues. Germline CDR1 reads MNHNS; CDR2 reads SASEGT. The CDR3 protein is CASSDSPNGANVLTF. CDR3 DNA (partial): TGTGCCAGCAGTGACAGTCCCAATGGGGCCAACGTC.

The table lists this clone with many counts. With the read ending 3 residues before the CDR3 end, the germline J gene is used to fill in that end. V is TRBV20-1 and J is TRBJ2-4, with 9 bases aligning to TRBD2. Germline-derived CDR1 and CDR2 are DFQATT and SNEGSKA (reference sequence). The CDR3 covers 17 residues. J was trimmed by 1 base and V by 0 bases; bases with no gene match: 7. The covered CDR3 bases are TGCAGTGCTAGAGAAATTAGCAGCGGGAGGGCCAAAAACATT. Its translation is CSAREISSGRAKNI. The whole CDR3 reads CSAREISSGRAKNIQYF.

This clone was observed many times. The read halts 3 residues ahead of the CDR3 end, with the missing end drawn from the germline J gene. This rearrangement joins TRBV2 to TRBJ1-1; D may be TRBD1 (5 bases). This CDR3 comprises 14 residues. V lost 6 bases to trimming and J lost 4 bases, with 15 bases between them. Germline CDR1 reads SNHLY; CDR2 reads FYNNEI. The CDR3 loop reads CASRLDTSLTEAFF. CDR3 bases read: TGTGCCAGCAGGCTGGACACCAGCCTCACTGAA.

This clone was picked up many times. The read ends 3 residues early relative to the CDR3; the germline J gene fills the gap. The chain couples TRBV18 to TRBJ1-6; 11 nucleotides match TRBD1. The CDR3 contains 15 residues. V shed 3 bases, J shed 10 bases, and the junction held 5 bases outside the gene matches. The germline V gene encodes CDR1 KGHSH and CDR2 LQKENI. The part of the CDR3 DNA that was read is TGTGCCAGCTCACCCGGGACAGGGGGAGTCTCACCC. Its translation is CASSPGTGGVSP. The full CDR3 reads CASSPGTGGVSPLHF.

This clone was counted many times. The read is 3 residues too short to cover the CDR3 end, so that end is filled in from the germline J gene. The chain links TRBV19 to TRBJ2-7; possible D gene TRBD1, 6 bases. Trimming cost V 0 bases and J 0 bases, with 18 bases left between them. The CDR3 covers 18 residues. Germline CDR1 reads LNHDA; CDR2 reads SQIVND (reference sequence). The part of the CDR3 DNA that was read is TGTGCCAGTAGTATAGATCCGCACAGGGAAACAAGCTCCTACGAG. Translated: CASSIDPHRETSSYE. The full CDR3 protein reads CASSIDPHRETSSYEQYF.

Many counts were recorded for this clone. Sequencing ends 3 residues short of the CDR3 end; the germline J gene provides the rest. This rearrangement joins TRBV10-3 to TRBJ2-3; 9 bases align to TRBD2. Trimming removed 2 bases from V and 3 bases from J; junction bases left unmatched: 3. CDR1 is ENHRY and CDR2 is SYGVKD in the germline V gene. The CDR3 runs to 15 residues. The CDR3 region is CAISEMAGGTDTQYF. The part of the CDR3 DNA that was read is TGTGCCATCAGTGAGATGGCGGGAGGGACAGATACG.

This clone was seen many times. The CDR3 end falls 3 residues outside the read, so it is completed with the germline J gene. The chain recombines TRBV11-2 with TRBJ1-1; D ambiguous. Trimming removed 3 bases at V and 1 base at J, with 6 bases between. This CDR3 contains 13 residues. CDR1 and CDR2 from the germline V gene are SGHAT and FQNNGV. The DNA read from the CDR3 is TGTGCCAGCAGCTTCGCGGGGAACACTGAA. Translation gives CASSFAGNTE. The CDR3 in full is CASSFAGNTEAFF.

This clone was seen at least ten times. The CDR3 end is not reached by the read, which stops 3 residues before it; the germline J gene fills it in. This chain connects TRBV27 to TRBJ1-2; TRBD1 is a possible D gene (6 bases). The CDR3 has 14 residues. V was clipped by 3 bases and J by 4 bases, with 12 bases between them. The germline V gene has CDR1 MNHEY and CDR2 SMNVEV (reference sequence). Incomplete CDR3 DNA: TGTGCCAGCAGTTTGTCTCAGGGGCCCTATGGC. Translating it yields CASSLSQGPYG. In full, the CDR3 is CASSLSQGPYGYTF.

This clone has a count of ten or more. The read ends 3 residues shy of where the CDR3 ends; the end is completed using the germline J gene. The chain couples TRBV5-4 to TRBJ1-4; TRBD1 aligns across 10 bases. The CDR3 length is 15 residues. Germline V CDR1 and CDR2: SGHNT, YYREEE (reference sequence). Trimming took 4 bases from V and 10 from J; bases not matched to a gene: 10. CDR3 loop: CASSPRTGGDVKLFF. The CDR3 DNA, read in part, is TGTGCCAGCAGCCCCCGGACAGGGGGGGACGTAAAA.

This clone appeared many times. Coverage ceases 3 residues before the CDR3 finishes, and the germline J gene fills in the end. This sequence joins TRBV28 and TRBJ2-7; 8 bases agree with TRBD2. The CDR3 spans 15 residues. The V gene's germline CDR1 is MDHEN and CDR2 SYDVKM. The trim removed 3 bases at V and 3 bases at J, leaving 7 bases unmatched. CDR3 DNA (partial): TGTGCCAGCAGTTTTGAGGGGCTAGCGGGCTACGAG. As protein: CASSFEGLAGYE. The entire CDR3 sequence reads CASSFEGLAGYEQYF.

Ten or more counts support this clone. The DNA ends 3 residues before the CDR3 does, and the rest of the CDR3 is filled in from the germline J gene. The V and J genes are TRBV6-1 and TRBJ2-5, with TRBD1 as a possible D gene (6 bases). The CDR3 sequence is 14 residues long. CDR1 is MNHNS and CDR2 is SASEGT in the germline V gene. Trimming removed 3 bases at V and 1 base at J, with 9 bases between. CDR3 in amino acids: CASSDYRVQETQYF. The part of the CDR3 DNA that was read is TGTGCCAGCAGTGACTACAGGGTCCAAGAGACC.

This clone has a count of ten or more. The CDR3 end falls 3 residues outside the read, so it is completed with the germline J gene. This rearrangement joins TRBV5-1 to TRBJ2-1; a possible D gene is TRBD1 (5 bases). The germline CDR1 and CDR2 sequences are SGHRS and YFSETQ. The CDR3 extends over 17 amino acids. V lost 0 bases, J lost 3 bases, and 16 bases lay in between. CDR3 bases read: TGCGCCAGCAGCTTGGAGGTTTCAGGGATCAACTACAATGAG. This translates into CASSLEVSGINYNE. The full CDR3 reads CASSLEVSGINYNEQFF.

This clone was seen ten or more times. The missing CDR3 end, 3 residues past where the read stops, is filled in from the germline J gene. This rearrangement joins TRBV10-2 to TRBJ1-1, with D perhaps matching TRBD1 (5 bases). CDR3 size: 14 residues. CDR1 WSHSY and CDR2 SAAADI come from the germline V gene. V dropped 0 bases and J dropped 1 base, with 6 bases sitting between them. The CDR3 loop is CASSESQGNTEAFF. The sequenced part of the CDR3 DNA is TGCGCCAGCAGTGAGTCGCAGGGGAACACTGAA.

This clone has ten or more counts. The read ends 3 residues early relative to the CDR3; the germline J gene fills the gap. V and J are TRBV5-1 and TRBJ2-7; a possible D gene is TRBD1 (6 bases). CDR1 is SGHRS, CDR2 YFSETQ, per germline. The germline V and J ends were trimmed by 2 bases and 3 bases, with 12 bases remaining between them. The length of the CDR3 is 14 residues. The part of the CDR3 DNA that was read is TGCGCCAGCAGCTTCCGGGACACGGGCTACGAG. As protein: CASSFRDTGYE. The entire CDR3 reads CASSFRDTGYEQYF.

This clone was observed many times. CDR3 protein: CASSLTGTGLYEQYF. CDR3 bases read: TGTGCCAGCAGCTTAACCGGGACAGGGCTATACGAG. The chain joins TRBV28 to TRBJ2-7, with 9 bases identical to TRBD1. With the read ending 3 residues before the CDR3 end, the germline J gene is used to fill in that end. The V and J ends lost 6 bases and 4 bases, in that order; junction bases with no gene match: 10. Germline V lookup: CDR1 MDHEN, CDR2 SYDVKM. The CDR3 spans 15 residues.

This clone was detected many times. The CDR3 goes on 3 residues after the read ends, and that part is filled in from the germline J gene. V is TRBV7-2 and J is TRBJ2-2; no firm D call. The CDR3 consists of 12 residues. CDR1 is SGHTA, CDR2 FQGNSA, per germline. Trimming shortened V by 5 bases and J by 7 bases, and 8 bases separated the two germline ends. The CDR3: CASSLSVGELFF. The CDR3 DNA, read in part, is TGTGCCAGCAGCCTGTCCGTCGGGGAG.